The 20 T cell receptor beta chains listed next were all sequenced from one sample in a study of CD8 T cells in ankylosing spondylitis (dated by TCRdb to about 2017). The study at large found these results: Blood from ankylosing spondylitis patients appeared to be characterized by a TCR beta motif made up of under ten highly homologous amino acid variants.

Receptor amplification or capture employed 5' RACE. Data came from an Illumina HiSeq 2500. The public reads were reprocessed in TCRdb via fastp at Q25 and MiXCR, keeping in-frame beta chains. Here each entry gathers all rows of one CDR3 protein and keeps the most common genes and DNA. The sample profile shows fewer than 500,000 distinct CDR3 sequences; approximately 26% of them were found once. The ten largest make up 0.89% of the sample. The antigens for these receptors are not known. The sequencing sample was made of blood, either unsorted or a sorted T cell fraction (not recorded which). These receptor sequences come from a male donor with ankylosing spondylitis.

The rearrangement joins TRBV7-9 to TRBJ2-7; D remains unclear. Trimming stripped 1 base from V and 4 bases from J, with 11 bases between. Looked up from germline, CDR1 is SEHNR and CDR2 is FQNEAQ (reference sequence). CDR3 length equals 14 residues. CDR3 nucleotide sequence: TGTGCCAGCAGCTTAGGTGCCAATTGGTACGAGCAGTACTTC. It is translated as CASSLGANWYEQYF.

The chain carries TRBV21-1 and TRBJ2-7. TRBV21-1 is marked as a pseudogene. CDR3 size: 15 residues. CDR3: CASKECTHHSYEQYV. The CDR3 DNA reads TGTGCCAGCAAAGAGTGCACACATCACTCCTACGAGCAGTACGTC.

The gene calls are TRBV7-2 and TRBJ2-2, with TRBD1 as a possible D gene (6 bases). Trimming shortened V by 0 bases and J by 5 bases, and 10 bases separated the two germline ends. Germline assignment: CDR1 SGHTA and CDR2 FQGNSA. The CDR3 spans 15 residues. DNA of the CDR3: TGTGCCAGCAGCTTAGCGCCAGGGGAAACCGGGGAGCTGTTTTTT. Its translation: CASSLAPGETGELFF.

This rearrangement joins TRBV7-9 to TRBJ2-4; 7 nucleotides line up with TRBD2. Germline V CDR1 and CDR2: SEHNR, FQNEAQ (reference sequence). The CDR3 is 14 residues long. Trimming at V came to 7 bases and at J to 8 bases, leaving 11 bases not matched to a gene. In DNA, the CDR3 is TGTGCCAGCACCCAGGGCGGGAGCGGGGACATTCAGTACTTC. It encodes CASTQGGSGDIQYF.

The chain uses TRBV20-1 and TRBJ1-2; D is uncertain. Per germline, CDR1 DFQATT and CDR2 SNEGSKA (reference sequence). The V end was cut by 6 bases, the J end by 7 bases, with 24 bases between. The CDR3 is 15 residues long. This CDR3 is CSARREAGSSAGYTF. CDR3 DNA sequence: TGCAGTGCCCGCCGAGAGGCTGGCAGCTCAGCTGGCTACACCTTC.

This clonotype was seen a few times. V and J are TRBV12-3 or TRBV12-4 and TRBJ2-7; 8 bases are shared with TRBD2. V was clipped by 3 bases and J by 7 bases; unmatched bases: 11. This CDR3 region has 15 residues. The CDR3 is CASSFTPGLEGEQYF. The CDR3 nucleotides are TGTGCCAGCAGTTTTACCCCGGGACTAGAGGGAGAGCAGTACTTC.

The chain carries TRBV28 and TRBJ1-2; perhaps TRBD1 as D (6 bases). The germline V gene encodes CDR1 MDHEN and CDR2 SYDVKM. V gave up 5 bases and J gave up 10 bases, with 23 bases separating them. CDR3 length: 15 amino acids. The CDR3 here is CASSTVGGPLLDYTF. CDR3 coding DNA: TGTGCCAGCAGTACTGTGGGGGGGCCGCTCCTCGACTACACCTTC.

The rearrangement links TRBV7-9 to TRBJ2-2; 9 bases fit TRBD1. V lost 11 bases to trimming and J lost 3 bases; unmatched junction nucleotides: 16. From germline, CDR1 is SEHNR and CDR2 FQNEAQ (reference sequence). CDR3 size: 17 residues. This CDR3 is CAGGKLQGAPDTGELFF. The CDR3 DNA follows: TGTGCCGGAGGAAAATTACAGGGGGCCCCTGACACCGGGGAGCTGTTTTTT.

The CDR3 DNA is TGCAGTGCTGGAACCGGGACAGGGTCGCAGACCCAGTACTTC. Protein: CSAGTGTGSQTQYF. The genes are TRBV20-1 and TRBJ2-5, with 9 bases that match TRBD1. Per the germline V gene, CDR1 is DFQATT and CDR2 is SNEGSKA (reference sequence). The CDR3 has 14 residues. The V and J ends lost 5 bases and 6 bases, in that order; junction bases with no gene match: 10.

There are a few counts of this clonotype. This chain links TRBV12-3 or TRBV12-4 with TRBJ1-1, with a tentative D call TRBD1 (5 bases). V was pared by 3 bases and J by 5 bases, with 10 bases between. The CDR3 spans 13 residues. CDR3 in amino acids: CASSFDRSTEAFF. The DNA for the CDR3 is TGTGCCAGCAGTTTCGACAGATCGACTGAAGCTTTCTTT.

This clonotype has at least ten counts. Relative to the germline gene, one junction end is altered; a read error may explain this. The chain combines TRBV5-1 with TRBJ2-2; weak D call: TRBD2 (5 bases). Germline CDR1 SGHRS, CDR2 YFSETQ. The CDR3 is 13 amino acids. Here the CDR3 reads CASSLEGAGELFF. For the CDR3, the DNA is TGTGCCAGCAGCTTAGAGGGAGCCGGGGAGCTGTTTTTT.

This chain joins TRBV12-5 and TRBJ2-3, with TRBD1 identical over 10 bases. The V and J ends lost 6 bases and 4 bases, in that order; junction bases with no gene match: 4. The CDR3 is 14 residues long. The V gene's germline CDR1 is LGHNT and CDR2 FRNRAP. CDR3 amino acids: CASGSDRGPDTQYF. CDR3 coding DNA: TGTGCTAGTGGCTCCGACAGGGGGCCAGATACGCAGTATTTT.

The chain couples TRBV3-1 to TRBJ2-5, with no clear D. Trimming removed 0 bases at V and 1 base at J, with 9 bases between. The CDR3 contains 15 residues. Germline V CDR1 and CDR2: LGHDT, YNNKEL (reference sequence). DNA of the CDR3: TGTGCCAGCAGCCAAGATTATGCTGTCCAAGAGACCCAGTACTTC. Encoded protein: CASSQDYAVQETQYF.

This chain links TRBV20-1 with TRBJ1-2; TRBD1 matches at 7 bases. Germline V gives CDR1 DFQATT, CDR2 SNEGSKA (reference sequence). V lost 5 bases to trimming and J lost 8 bases; unmatched junction nucleotides: 8. This CDR3 contains 12 residues. DNA for the CDR3: TGCAGTGCTCAGGGCAGGGGGTACGGCTACACCTTC. Residues: CSAQGRGYGYTF.

This rearrangement joins TRBV11-2 to TRBJ2-5, with unresolved D. Trimming removed 3 bases at V and 2 bases at J, with 4 bases between. This CDR3 is 12 amino acids long. Germline loops: CDR1 SGHAT, CDR2 FQNNGV. The CDR3 region is CASSFAQETQYF. The CDR3 region has the DNA TGTGCCAGCAGCTTTGCGCAAGAGACCCAGTACTTC.

The chain carries TRBV5-1 and TRBJ2-1, with D hard to call. The CDR3 length is 15 residues. Trimming left V 0 bases short and J 12 bases short, with 19 bases between. Germline V gives CDR1 SGHRS, CDR2 YFSETQ. The CDR3 DNA sequence: TGCGCCAGCAGCTTGGTAGGGCCTGGGGTTGATGTGCAGTTCTTC. This encodes CASSLVGPGVDVQFF.

This clonotype was counted a few times. The rearrangement uses TRBV24-1 and TRBJ2-2; 7 nucleotides match TRBD1. V dropped 3 bases and J dropped 2; count of bases not matched to a gene: 5. This CDR3 region has 16 residues. Germline V gene sequence: CDR1 KGHDR, CDR2 SFDVKD. CDR3 protein: CATSDLGQFNTGELFF. The DNA for the CDR3 is TGTGCCACCAGTGATCTGGGACAGTTCAACACCGGGGAGCTGTTTTTT.

This clonotype was seen repeatedly, ten times or more. The chain recombines TRBV12-3 or TRBV12-4 with TRBJ2-1, with TRBD2 matching 10 bases. This CDR3 contains 15 residues. The V and J ends lost 3 bases and 2 bases, in that order; junction bases with no gene match: 1. CDR3: CASSLSGRAYNEQFF. CDR3 sequence (DNA): TGTGCCAGCAGTTTGAGCGGGAGGGCCTACAATGAGCAGTTCTTC.

This chain links TRBV3-1 with TRBJ2-5, with TRBD2 matching over 7 bases. This CDR3 has 13 residues. The trim removed 7 bases at V and 4 bases at J, leaving 6 bases unmatched. Germline V gene sequence: CDR1 LGHDT, CDR2 YNNKEL (reference sequence). The CDR3 DNA reads as TGTGCCAGCAACACGGGACTACGAGAGACCCAGTACTTC. It yields the protein CASNTGLRETQYF.

The rearrangement joins TRBV7-2 to TRBJ2-3, with D hard to call. Trimming took off 2 bases at V and 0 bases at J, with 9 bases between the two ends. Germline V gene lookup returns CDR1 SGHTA and CDR2 FQGNSA. CDR3 size: 15 residues. The CDR3 region has the DNA TGTGCCAGCAGCTTAATCTCAACTAGCACAGATACGCAGTATTTT. Encoded protein: CASSLISTSTDTQYF.